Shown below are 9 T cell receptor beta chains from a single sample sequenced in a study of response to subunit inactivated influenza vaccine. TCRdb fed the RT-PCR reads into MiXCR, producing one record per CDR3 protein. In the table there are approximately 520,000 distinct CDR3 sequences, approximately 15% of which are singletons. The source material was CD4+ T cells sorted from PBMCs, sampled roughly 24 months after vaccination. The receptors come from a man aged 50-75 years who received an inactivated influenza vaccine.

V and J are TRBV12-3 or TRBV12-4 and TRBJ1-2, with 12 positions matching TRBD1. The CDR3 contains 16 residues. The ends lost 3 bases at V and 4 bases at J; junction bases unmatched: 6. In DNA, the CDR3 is TGTGCCAGCAGTTTGGTGGGACAGGGGGCACGCTATGGCTACACCTTC. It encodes CASSLVGQGARYGYTF.

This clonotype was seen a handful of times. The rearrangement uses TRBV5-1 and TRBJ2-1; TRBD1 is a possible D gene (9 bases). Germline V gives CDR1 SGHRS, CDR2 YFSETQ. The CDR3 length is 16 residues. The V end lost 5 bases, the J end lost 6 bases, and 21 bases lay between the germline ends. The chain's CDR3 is CASRGQGPGGFNEQFF. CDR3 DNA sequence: TGCGCCAGCAGGGGACAGGGTCCGGGGGGGTTCAATGAGCAGTTCTTC.

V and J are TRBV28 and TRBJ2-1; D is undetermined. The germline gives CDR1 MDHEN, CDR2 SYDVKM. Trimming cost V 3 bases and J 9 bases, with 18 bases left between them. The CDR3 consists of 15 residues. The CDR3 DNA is TGTGCCAGCAGTTTCCCATCTAGGTTCGCCAGTGAGCAGTTCTTC. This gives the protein CASSFPSRFASEQFF.

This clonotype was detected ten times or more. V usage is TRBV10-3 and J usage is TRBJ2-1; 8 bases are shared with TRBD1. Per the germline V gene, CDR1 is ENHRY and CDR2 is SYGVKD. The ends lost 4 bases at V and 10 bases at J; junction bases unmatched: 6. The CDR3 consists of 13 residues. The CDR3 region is CAISGRTGREQFF. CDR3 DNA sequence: TGTGCCATCAGTGGCAGGACAGGGAGAGAGCAGTTCTTC.

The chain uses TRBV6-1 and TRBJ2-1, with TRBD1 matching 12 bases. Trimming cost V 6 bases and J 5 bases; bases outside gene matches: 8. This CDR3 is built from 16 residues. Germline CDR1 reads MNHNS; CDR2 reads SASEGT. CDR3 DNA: TGTGCCAGCAGGAACGCGGGACAGGGGGCTCACAATGAGCAGTTCTTC. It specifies CASRNAGQGAHNEQFF.

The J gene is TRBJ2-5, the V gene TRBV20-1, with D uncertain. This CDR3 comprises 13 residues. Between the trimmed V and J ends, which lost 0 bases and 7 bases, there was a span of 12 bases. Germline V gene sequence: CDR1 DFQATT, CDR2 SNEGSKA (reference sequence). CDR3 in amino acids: CSAREGVSGTQYF. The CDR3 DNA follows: TGCAGTGCTAGAGAGGGCGTTTCGGGGACCCAGTACTTC.

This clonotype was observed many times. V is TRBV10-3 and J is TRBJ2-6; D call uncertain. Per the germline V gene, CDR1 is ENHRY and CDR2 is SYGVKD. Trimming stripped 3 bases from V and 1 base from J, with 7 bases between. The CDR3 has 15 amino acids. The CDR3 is CAISDKGSGANVLTF. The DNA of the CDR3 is TGTGCCATCAGTGATAAGGGTTCTGGGGCCAACGTCCTGACTTTC.

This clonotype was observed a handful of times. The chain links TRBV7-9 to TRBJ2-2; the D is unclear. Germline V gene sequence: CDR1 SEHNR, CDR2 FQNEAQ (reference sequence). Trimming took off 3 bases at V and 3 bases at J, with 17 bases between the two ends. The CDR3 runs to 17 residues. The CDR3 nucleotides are TGTGCCAGCAGCTTTGCATCCGGGCTTGCCTACACCGGGGAGCTGTTTTTT. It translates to CASSFASGLAYTGELFF. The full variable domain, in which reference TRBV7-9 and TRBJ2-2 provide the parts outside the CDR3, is DTGVSQNPRHKITKRGQNVTFRCDPISEHNRLYWYRQTLGQGPEFLTYFQNEAQLEKSRLLSDRFSAERPKGSFSTLEIQRTEQGDSAMYLCASSFASGLAYTGELFFGEGSRLTVL.

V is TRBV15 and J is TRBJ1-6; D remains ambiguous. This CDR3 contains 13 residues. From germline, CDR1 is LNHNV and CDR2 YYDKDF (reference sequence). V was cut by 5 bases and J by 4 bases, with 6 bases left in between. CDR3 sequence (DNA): TGTGCCACCAGCGACGGATATAATTCACCCCTCCACTTT. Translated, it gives CATSDGYNSPLHF.